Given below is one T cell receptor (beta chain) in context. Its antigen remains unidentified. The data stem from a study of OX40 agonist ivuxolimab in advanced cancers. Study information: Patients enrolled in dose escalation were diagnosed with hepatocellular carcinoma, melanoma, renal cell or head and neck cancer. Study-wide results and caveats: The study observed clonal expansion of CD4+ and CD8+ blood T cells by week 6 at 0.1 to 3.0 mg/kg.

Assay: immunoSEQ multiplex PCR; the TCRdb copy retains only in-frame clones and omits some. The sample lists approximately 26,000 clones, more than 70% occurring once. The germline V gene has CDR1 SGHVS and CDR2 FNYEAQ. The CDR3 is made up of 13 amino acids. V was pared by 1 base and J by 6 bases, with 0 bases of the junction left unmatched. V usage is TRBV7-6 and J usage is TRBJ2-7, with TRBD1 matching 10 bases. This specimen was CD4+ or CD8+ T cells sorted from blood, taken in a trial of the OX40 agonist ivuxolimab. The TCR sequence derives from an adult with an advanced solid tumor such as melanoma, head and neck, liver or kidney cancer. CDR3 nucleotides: TGTGCCAGCAGCTTAGGGACAGGGGGCGAGCAGTACTTC. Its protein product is CASSLGTGGEQYF. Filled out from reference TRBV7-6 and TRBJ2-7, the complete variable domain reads GAGVSQSPRYKVTKRGQDVALRCDPISGHVSLYWYRQALGQGPEFLTYFNYEAQQDKSGLPNDRFSAERPEGSISTLTIQRTEQRDSAMYRCASSLGTGGEQYFGPGTRLTVT.